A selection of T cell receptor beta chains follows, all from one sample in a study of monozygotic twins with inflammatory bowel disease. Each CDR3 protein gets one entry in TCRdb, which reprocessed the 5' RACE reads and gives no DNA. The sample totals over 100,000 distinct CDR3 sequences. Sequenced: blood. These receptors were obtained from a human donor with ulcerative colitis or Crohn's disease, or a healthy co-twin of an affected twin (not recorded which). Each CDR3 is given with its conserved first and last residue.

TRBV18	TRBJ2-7	CASSPQQGVHEQYF
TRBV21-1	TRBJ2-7	CASSRRQGMGLAGGEQYF
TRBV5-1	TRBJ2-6	CASRRQGTGSSGANVLTF
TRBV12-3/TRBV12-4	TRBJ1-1	CASSQIRGVNTEAFF
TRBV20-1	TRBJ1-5	CSAGDLLSNQPQHF
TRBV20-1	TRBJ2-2	CSARSRLAPNTGELFF
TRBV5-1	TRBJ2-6	CASSDRDRDSGANVLTF
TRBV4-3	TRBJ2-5	CASSQTGLTYQETQYF
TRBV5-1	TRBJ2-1	CASSRDHRVGEIPSLQWQFF
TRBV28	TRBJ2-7	CASSAGGEQYF
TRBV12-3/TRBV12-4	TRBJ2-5	CASRQQETQYF
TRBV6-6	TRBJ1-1	CASRLDSTSEAFF
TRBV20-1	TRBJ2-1	CSADPGTRDEQFF
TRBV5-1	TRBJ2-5	CASTEPGTSGSQTQYF
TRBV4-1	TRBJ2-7	CASSQIYPGVYEQYF
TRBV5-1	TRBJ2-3	CASSAGQSTDTQYF
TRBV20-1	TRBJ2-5	CSARGYGGWETQYF
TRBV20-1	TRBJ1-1	CSAHYRVGTEAFF
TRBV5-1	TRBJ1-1	CASSLLLRDTEAFF
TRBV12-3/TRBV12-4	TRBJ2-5	CASSFREGEETQYF
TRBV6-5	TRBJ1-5	CASSYGTGGLGSNQPQHF
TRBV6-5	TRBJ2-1	CASSYSTPTSSGNEQFF
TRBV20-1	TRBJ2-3	CSASDNSMPTDTQYF
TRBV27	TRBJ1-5	CASSLGVSEPQHF
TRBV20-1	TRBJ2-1	CSAVRDRRLSYNEQFF
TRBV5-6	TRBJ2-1	CASRLGAGTKDEQFF
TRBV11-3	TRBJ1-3	CASSLGGQLSGNTIYF
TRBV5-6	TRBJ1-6	CASSLRQVSPLHF
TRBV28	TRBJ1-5	CASSSGSRGQNQPQHF
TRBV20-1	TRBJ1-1	CSAPRAAMNTEAFF
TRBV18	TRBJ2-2	CASSPPGTATGELFF
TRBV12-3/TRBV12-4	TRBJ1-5	CASSSGWGNQPQHF
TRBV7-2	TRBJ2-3	CASSDGGTQYF
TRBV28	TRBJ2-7	CAITAGSPSYEQYF
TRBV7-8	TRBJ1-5	CASSFRDREGQPQHF
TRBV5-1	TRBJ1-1	CASSLALADLNTEAFF
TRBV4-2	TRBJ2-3	CASSQDYEGGGSTDTQYF
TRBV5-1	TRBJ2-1	CASSRGAGDNEQFF
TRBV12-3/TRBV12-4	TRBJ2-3	CASSWAGPTDTQYF
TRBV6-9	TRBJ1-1	CASSYPPGAEDTEAFF
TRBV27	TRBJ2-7	CASSLLRTGYEQYF
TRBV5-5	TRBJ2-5	CASSWLLRDRGRETQYF
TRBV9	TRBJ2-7	CASSPDYSSYEQYF
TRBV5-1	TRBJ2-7	CASSLGAGGYEQYF
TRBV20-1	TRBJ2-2	CSASSQGTGELFF
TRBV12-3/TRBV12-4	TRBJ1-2	CASSFLINSYGYTF
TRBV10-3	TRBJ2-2	CAISDPPGLAEKNTGELFF
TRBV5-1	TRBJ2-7	CASSLAGVGSYEQYF
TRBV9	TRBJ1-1	CASSREEGHTEAFF